The rows below give T cell receptor beta chains drawn from one sample of a study of early T cells in non-severe SARS-CoV-2 infection. MiXCR was run by TCRdb on the 5' RACE reads, yielding one entry per CDR3 protein. This table holds more than 25,000 distinct CDR3 sequences, approximately 6% found once. The sequenced sample was whole blood. These receptor sequences come from an adult who was a healthcare worker with PCR-confirmed SARS-CoV-2 infection or an uninfected control (not recorded which). Each CDR3 is given with its conserved first and last residue. Clone size is stated in some rows and not others, as once, few, many or a class when expanded.

abundance,j_gene,v_gene,CDR3aa
few,TRBJ2-4,TRBV7-2,CASSLGLGGDIQYF
many,TRBJ2-7,TRBV5-5,CASSLAQGAGAAYEQYF
many,TRBJ2-3,TRBV11-3,CASSLGAATDTQYF
many,TRBJ2-2,TRBV28,CASSLDAGANTGELFF
many,TRBJ2-2,TRBV6-5,CASRVNTGELFF
NA,TRBJ1-5,TRBV11-2,CASSLGGPQPQHF
many,TRBJ2-5,TRBV29-1,CSVEEGGLETQYF
NA,TRBJ2-7,TRBV20-1,CSAREESYEQYF
few,TRBJ2-1,TRBV7-2,CASRRGQGTYNEQFF
many,TRBJ2-1,TRBV7-6,CASSPRLGGYNNEQFF
many,TRBJ2-7,TRBV6-5,CASSYRLAGGYEQYF
many,TRBJ2-7,TRBV28,CASSSIGGTGPYEQYF
NA,TRBJ2-3,TRBV6-5,CASSDVTDTQYF
NA,TRBJ2-7,TRBV7-2,CASSPDRDLYEQYF
few,TRBJ2-5,TRBV20-1,CSARGDQETQYF
many,TRBJ2-3,TRBV2,CASSDGGYSTDTQYF
many,TRBJ2-2,TRBV11-2,CASTPTSGGTGELFF
few,TRBJ2-5,TRBV27,CASSLVGGGPGIGDQYF
NA,TRBJ2-2,TRBV30,CAWSGGPVYTGELFF
many,TRBJ2-1,TRBV5-1,CASSFGTSGGSYRNEQFF
NA,TRBJ2-2,TRBV7-9,CASSSAGQGSTGELFF
NA,TRBJ2-3,TRBV7-7,CASSPLAGGTDTQYF
many,TRBJ2-7,TRBV3-1,CASSPGLAGGPYEQYF
medium-sized,TRBJ2-1,TRBV7-2,CASSLMAGRSYNEQFF
many,TRBJ2-7,TRBV2,CASSDRAFGEQYF
many,TRBJ2-7,TRBV7-9,CASSSPLERGGPDSGEQYF
many,TRBJ2-5,TRBV7-9,CASSMVQETQYF
many,TRBJ1-1,TRBV15,CATSPFKGYTEAFF
many,TRBJ2-3,TRBV7-6,CASSPTGHLATYF
NA,TRBJ2-7,TRBV11-2,CASSHLVTGREQYF
NA,TRBJ2-2,TRBV11-2,CASSSPFVAGPGELFF
NA,TRBJ1-5,TRBV3-1,CASSQAGQGHQPQHF
many,TRBJ1-3,TRBV2,CASSEILQGAGNTIYF
many,TRBJ2-5,TRBV28,CASSSGQDQETQYF
many,TRBJ2-5,TRBV24-1,CATSDGGYQETQYF
many,TRBJ2-7,TRBV6-6,CASKPQGTVYEQYF
many,TRBJ1-1,TRBV5-1,CASSLGSVAQNTEAFF
many,TRBJ1-3,TRBV3-1,CASSQERNSGNTIYF
many,TRBJ2-2,TRBV9,CASSVAPGKKTGELFF
many,TRBJ2-1,TRBV3-1,CASSRPKTSSPYNEQFF
many,TRBJ2-5,TRBV7-9,CASSLDRFETQYF
few,TRBJ1-2,TRBV7-2,CASSLEGLVYGYTF
NA,TRBJ2-3,TRBV6-6,CASSYVAGGLDTQYF
many,TRBJ2-5,TRBV4-1,CASSGTEETQYF
NA,TRBJ1-5,TRBV6-2/TRBV6-3,CASSYPLSRNQPQHF
many,TRBJ1-2,TRBV30,CAWSVANYGYTF
many,TRBJ2-1,TRBV6-5,CASSYGTGPYNEQFF
many,TRBJ2-2,TRBV6-4,CASSDRDTGELFF
many,TRBJ1-1,TRBV7-9,CASSPGTGTFAEAFF
many,TRBJ2-7,TRBV4-1,CASSRWTGYYEQYF
many,TRBJ2-7,TRBV3-1,CASSPSPGQGAQEQYF
few,TRBJ1-5,TRBV4-2,CASSQEEGARNQPQHF
many,TRBJ2-2,TRBV5-1,CASSSQVFTGELFF